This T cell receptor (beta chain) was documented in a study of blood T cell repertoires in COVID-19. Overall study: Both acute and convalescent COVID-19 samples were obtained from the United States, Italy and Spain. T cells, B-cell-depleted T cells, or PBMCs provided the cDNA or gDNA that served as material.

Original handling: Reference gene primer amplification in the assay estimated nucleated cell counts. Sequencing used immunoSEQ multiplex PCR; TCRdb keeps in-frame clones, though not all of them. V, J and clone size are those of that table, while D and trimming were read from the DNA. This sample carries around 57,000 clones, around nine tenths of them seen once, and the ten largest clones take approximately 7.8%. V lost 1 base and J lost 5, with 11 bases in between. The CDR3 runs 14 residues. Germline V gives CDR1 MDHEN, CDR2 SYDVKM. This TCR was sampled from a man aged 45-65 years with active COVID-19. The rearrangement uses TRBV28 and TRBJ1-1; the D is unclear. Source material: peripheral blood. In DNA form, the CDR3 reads TGTGCCAGCAGTTTATCCGGGATCGGGACTGAAGCTTTCTTT. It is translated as CASSLSGIGTEAFF.